The 29 T cell receptor beta chains below all came from one sample that was sequenced in a study of human T cells and chemical hapten exposure. Time point defined: patch test 3, about 24 weeks after DPC sensitization. Noted treatment: therapeutic diphenylcyclopropenone sensitization with weekly scalp DPC. TCRdb recomputed calls from the RACE reads with MiXCR, one row per CDR3 protein. Among 50,000 to 60,000 distinct CDR3 sequences listed, around 12% were seen once. Sequencing used whole blood, obtained in connection with sensitization to the hapten diphenylcyclopropenone (DPC). The source of these receptors is a man aged 30-40 years with alopecia areata. Some clones in this sample may be carry-over from other donors' samples.

This clonotype came up many times. The chain uses TRBV5-1 and TRBJ2-3, with 10 bases lining up with TRBD2. Germline CDR1 SGHRS, CDR2 YFSETQ. CDR3 length equals 15 residues. After removal of 1 base from V and 6 bases from J, the junction contained 5 bases not matched to a gene. This CDR3 is CASSLISGGADTQYF. The CDR3 nucleotides are TGCGCCAGCAGCTTGATAAGCGGGGGGGCGGATACGCAGTATTTT.

This clonotype was seen a few times. This rearrangement joins TRBV7-9 to TRBJ1-1, with D unresolved. The length of the CDR3 is 12 residues. Per the germline V gene, CDR1 is SEHNR and CDR2 is FQNEAQ (reference sequence). V was trimmed by 5 bases and J by 5 bases, leaving 9 bases between them. The CDR3 sequence is CASSRDGTEAFF. As DNA, the CDR3 is TGTGCCAGCAGCCGGGATGGGACTGAAGCTTTCTTT.

In this sample, this clonotype turned up many times. The CDR3 here is CASSFTGSSYNSPLHF. The CDR3 coding sequence is TGTGCCAGCAGCTTCACGGGCAGCTCCTATAATTCACCCCTCCACTTT. The chain is built from TRBV5-6 and TRBJ1-6; D is undetermined. CDR3 length equals 16 residues. The V gene lost 2 bases and the J gene lost 0 bases, with 9 bases spanning the gap. Germline V CDR1 and CDR2: SGHDT, YYEEEE.

This clonotype was detected ten times or more. The chain joins TRBV5-4 to TRBJ2-3, with D possibly TRBD1 on 6 matching bases. V dropped 5 bases and J dropped 6 bases, with 13 bases sitting between them. CDR1 SGHNT and CDR2 YYREEE come from the germline V gene (reference sequence). CDR3 length: 13 residues. In DNA form, the CDR3 reads TGTGCCAGCAGTATACAGACAGGTGATACGCAGTATTTT. It encodes CASSIQTGDTQYF.

The sample holds many counts of this clonotype. The chain uses TRBV21-1 and TRBJ1-6; TRBD1 reflects the table's D call only, with no check against the DNA. TRBV21-1 is described as a pseudogene. This CDR3 has 16 amino acids. CDR3 sequence (DNA): TGTGCCAGCAGCTCCCGAGAGACGGTGGATAATTCACCCCTCCACTTT. Amino acids: CASSSRETVDNSPLHF.

The chain is built from TRBV9 and TRBJ2-7; D might be TRBD2 (5 bases). Trimming cost V 3 bases and J 6 bases, with 16 bases left between them. This CDR3 is built from 14 residues. Germline CDR1 reads SGDLS; CDR2 reads YYNGEE. As DNA, the CDR3 is TGTGCCAGCAGCGCAGGACTTTCTGGCGGCGAGCAGTACTTC. As protein: CASSAGLSGGEQYF.

There are a few counts of this clonotype. The J gene is TRBJ2-7, the V gene TRBV5-1; TRBD2 agrees at 8 bases. With 0 bases clipped from V and 5 bases from J, the junction kept 4 bases outside the gene matches. The V gene's germline CDR1 is SGHRS and CDR2 YFSETQ. The CDR3 has 14 residues. The CDR3 reads CASSLEGLADEQYF. For the CDR3, the DNA is TGCGCCAGCAGCTTGGAAGGACTAGCCGACGAGCAGTACTTC.

This clonotype was counted many times. This chain uses TRBV4-3 with TRBJ2-1, with D unclear. Trimming stripped 1 base from V and 8 bases from J, with 9 bases between. CDR1 LGHNA and CDR2 YSLEER come from the germline V gene. CDR3 length: 13 amino acids. CDR3 in amino acids: CASSQAYEDEQFF. In nucleotides, the CDR3 is TGCGCCAGCAGCCAAGCTTACGAGGATGAGCAGTTCTTC.

This clonotype was detected a few times. The chain combines TRBV28 with TRBJ2-7; D is uncertain. The ends were cut back, 3 bases at V and 0 bases at J, with 9 bases in the middle. From germline, CDR1 is MDHEN and CDR2 SYDVKM. This CDR3 has 14 residues. The CDR3, as DNA: TGTGCCAGCAGTTTTCTATCTAGCTCCTACGAGCAGTACTTC. Translating it yields CASSFLSSSYEQYF.

This clonotype was found many times. The J gene is TRBJ2-3, the V gene TRBV7-9, with 9 positions matching TRBD2. V was clipped by 0 bases and J by 5 bases; unmatched bases: 6. This CDR3 contains 16 residues. In germline, CDR1 is SEHNR, CDR2 FQNEAQ (reference sequence). CDR3 sequence reads: CASSLALAGSEDTQYF. CDR3 nucleotide sequence: TGTGCCAGCAGCTTAGCGCTAGCGGGGTCGGAAGATACGCAGTATTTT.

This clonotype was detected ten times or more. The J gene is TRBJ1-1, the V gene TRBV30; D is perhaps TRBD1 (5 bases). V gave up 0 bases and J gave up 0 bases, with 11 bases separating them. There are 15 residues in the CDR3. Per the germline V gene, CDR1 is GTSNPN and CDR2 is SVGIG (reference sequence). The CDR3: CAWSVQPGLNTEAFF. Here the CDR3 DNA reads TGTGCCTGGAGTGTACAACCAGGGCTGAACACTGAAGCTTTCTTT.

The table lists this clonotype with many counts. This chain joins TRBV3-1 and TRBJ1-4; tentative D call: TRBD1 (5 bases). Germline V gene sequence: CDR1 LGHDT, CDR2 YNNKEL (reference sequence). The CDR3 is 13 residues long. V dropped 4 bases and J dropped 15 bases, with 18 bases sitting between them. CDR3 in amino acids: CASSPVPTGRVFF. The DNA for the CDR3 is TGTGCCAGCAGCCCAGTCCCTACAGGCCGGGTGTTTTTT.

Notes on this clonotype: The junction departs from germline at one end; a sequencing error may be responsible. The V call is TRBV7-2, the J call TRBJ2-7; D gene ambiguous. Per the germline V gene, CDR1 is SGHTA and CDR2 is FQGNSA. The CDR3 is 12 residues long. CDR3 in DNA: TGTGCCAGCAGCTTAGTACCGGGCGAGCAGCACTTC. Its translation is CASSLVPGEQHF.

The table lists this clonotype with a few counts. This chain links TRBV10-2 with TRBJ2-2; D remains unclear. CDR1 and CDR2 from the germline V gene are WSHSY and SAAADI. The CDR3 runs to 10 residues. V shed 8 bases and J shed 9 bases, with 7 bases lying between them. The CDR3 coding sequence is TGCGCCAGCCCCAAGAGGGAGCTGTTTTTT. It specifies CASPKRELFF.

There are a few counts of this clonotype. The chain uses TRBV6-2 or TRBV6-3 and TRBJ1-5; 11 positions match TRBD1. V trimming: 3 bases; J trimming: 4 bases; junction bases outside the gene matches: 5. The CDR3 loop spans 16 amino acids. Germline loops: CDR1 MNHEY, CDR2 SVGEGT. DNA of the CDR3: TGTGCCAGCAGTTATTCCGGGACAGGGGGGAATCAGCCCCAGCATTTT. Protein: CASSYSGTGGNQPQHF.

The table lists this clonotype with many counts. The CDR3 DNA follows: TGTGCCAGCAGCGTAGGGGCAGGGACCACTGAAGCTTTCTTT. Translated, it gives CASSVGAGTTEAFF. This chain uses TRBV9 with TRBJ1-1, with a tentative D call TRBD1 (5 bases). This CDR3 has 14 amino acids. From germline, CDR1 is SGDLS and CDR2 YYNGEE. V was shortened by 0 bases and J by 4 bases, with 10 bases between the two germline ends.

The J gene is TRBJ2-2, the V gene TRBV10-3, with a tentative D call TRBD1 (5 bases). This CDR3 has 12 amino acids. Germline V gene lookup returns CDR1 ENHRY and CDR2 SYGVKD. Trimming stripped 9 bases from V and 7 bases from J, with 12 bases between. CDR3 in amino acids: CAISPQVGELFF. In DNA, the CDR3 is TGTGCCATATCCCCACAGGTCGGGGAGCTGTTTTTT.

The V call is TRBV20-1, the J call TRBJ1-4, with TRBD1 as a possible D gene (6 bases). CDR3 size: 15 residues. The ends were cut back, 2 bases at V and 8 bases at J, with 18 bases in the middle. Germline CDR1 DFQATT, CDR2 SNEGSKA (reference sequence). CDR3 in amino acids: CSARPTGLSNEKLFF. The CDR3 nucleotides read TGCAGTGCTAGACCAACAGGGCTCTCCAACGAAAAACTGTTTTTT.

The gene calls are TRBV7-3 and TRBJ1-3; D is unresolved. Germline V CDR1 and CDR2: SGHTA, FQGTGA. CDR3 length: 15 amino acids. Trimming shortened V by 1 base and J by 0 bases, and 7 bases separated the two germline ends. CDR3 sequence (DNA): TGTGCCAGCAGCTTAAACGGCAACTCTGGAAACACCATATATTTT. It is translated as CASSLNGNSGNTIYF.

As concerns this clonotype: A single base separates this from a much larger clone, so it may be a read error. Here the CDR3 omits its conserved ending phenylalanine or tryptophan, so a read error is the likely source. V usage is TRBV28 and J usage is TRBJ1-5; D is unclear. Deletions cut 5 bases from V and 5 bases from J, with 7 bases between. CDR1 is MDHEN, CDR2 SYDVKM, per germline. There are 12 residues in the CDR3. CDR3 nucleotides: TGTGCCAGCAGTACTATTTATCAGCCCCAGCATTCT. Encoded protein: CASSTIYQPQHS.

This clonotype has a handful of counts. The V call is TRBV15, the J call TRBJ1-5; maybe TRBD1 (5 bases). Trimming took 4 bases from V and 2 from J, leaving 18 bases between them. Per the germline V gene, CDR1 is LNHNV and CDR2 is YYDKDF (reference sequence). There are 17 residues in the CDR3. The DNA of the CDR3 is TGTGCCACCAGCAACCGAAGGCAAGGGGCGGGCAATCAGCCCCAGCATTTT. It codes for CATSNRRQGAGNQPQHF.

CDR3 region: CASALGQGAISAYF. CDR3 coding DNA: TGTGCCAGCGCTCTCGGACAGGGGGCGATTTCAGCCTACTTC. V usage is TRBV12-3 or TRBV12-4 and J usage is TRBJ2-7, with TRBD1 identical over 11 bases. V was clipped by 8 bases and J by 13 bases; unmatched bases: 16. The CDR3 runs to 14 residues.

To note about this clonotype: This clone may be a read error of a much larger clone one base away. This chain links TRBV30 with TRBJ1-4; no clear D gene. CDR1 is GTSNPN, CDR2 SVGIG, per germline (reference sequence). The CDR3 runs 13 residues. Written as DNA, the CDR3 is TGTGCCTGGGATGGAATATCTAATGGAAAACTGTTTTTT. Protein sequence: CAWDGISNGKLFF. Filled out from reference TRBV30 and TRBJ1-4, the complete variable domain reads SQTIHQWPATLVQPVGSPLSLECTVEGTSNPNLYWYRQAAGRGLQLLFYSVGIGQISSEVPQNLSASRPQDRQFILSSKKLLLSDSGFYLCAWDGISNGKLFFGSGTQLSVL.

This clonotype was detected ten times or more. V is TRBV5-4 and J is TRBJ2-1; D tentatively reads TRBD1 or TRBD2 (5 bases each). Germline CDR1 and CDR2: SGHNT and YYREEE (reference sequence). This CDR3 region has 16 residues. The V and J ends lost 4 bases and 5 bases respectively, with 19 bases between them. The CDR3 nucleotides read TGTGCCAGCAGCCAGGGCGGTGGCGCGGGCGACAATGAGCAGTTCTTC. Protein product: CASSQGGGAGDNEQFF.

This chain uses TRBV3-1 with TRBJ1-4; D is unclear. The V and J ends lost 8 bases and 8 bases respectively, with 24 bases between them. Germline lookup yields CDR1 LGHDT and CDR2 YNNKEL (reference sequence). The CDR3 is 16 amino acids. The chain's CDR3 is CASSGVLSPKKEKLFF. The CDR3 bases are TGTGCCAGCTCCGGGGTGTTATCCCCTAAGAAGGAAAAACTGTTTTTT.

This clonotype was counted between two and nine times. V gene TRBV11-1 combines with J gene TRBJ2-7, with D possibly TRBD1 on 5 matching bases. Germline assignment: CDR1 SGHAT and CDR2 FQDESV (reference sequence). The CDR3 loop spans 12 amino acids. Between the trimmed V and J ends, which lost 4 bases and 5 bases, there was a span of 9 bases. CDR3 in amino acids: CASSSQGHEQYF. In DNA, the CDR3 is TGTGCCAGCAGCTCTCAGGGCCACGAGCAGTACTTC.

The sample holds a few counts of this clonotype. The rearrangement joins TRBV14 to TRBJ1-6; D is unresolved. Trimming pared 2 bases from V and 8 bases from J, leaving 4 bases between. Germline CDR1 is SGHDN and CDR2 is FVKESK. This CDR3 contains 12 residues. CDR3 sequence: CASSQIYSPLHF. Written as DNA, the CDR3 is TGTGCCAGCAGCCAAATATATTCACCCCTCCACTTT.

There are a few counts of this clonotype. The J gene is TRBJ1-6, the V gene TRBV7-9; D possibly corresponds to TRBD1 (6 bases). The CDR3 length is 17 residues. Trimming took off 6 bases at V and 0 bases at J, with 15 bases between the two ends. From germline, CDR1 is SEHNR and CDR2 FQNEAQ (reference sequence). CDR3 loop: CASSRTGSSSYNSPLHF. The DNA of the CDR3 is TGTGCCAGCAGTCGAACAGGGTCGAGCTCCTATAATTCACCCCTCCACTTT.

This clonotype has a handful of counts. The rearrangement links TRBV19 to TRBJ2-3; 14 bases line up with TRBD2. Germline V gene sequence: CDR1 LNHDA, CDR2 SQIVND (reference sequence). The trim removed 11 bases at V and 6 bases at J, leaving 16 bases unmatched. The CDR3 spans 17 residues. CDR3: CASSFYEGLAGADTQYF. The CDR3 DNA follows: TGTGCCTCCAGCTTCTACGAGGGACTAGCGGGAGCGGATACGCAGTATTTT.